This TCR beta chain emerged from a study of T cells after yellow fever vaccination. Study-wide context: Low-cell-number fractions were prepared with SMART-Seq v4 Ultra Low Input.

The length of the CDR3 is 15 residues. Points on this clonotype: What it recognizes is unknown.

Whole-study findings and limits: Primary-vaccination clones mostly resurfaced post-booster (just under 98% CD4, more than 85% CD8). Weaker, the secondary response had a peak occurring faster, on day 5 versus 15.

From the 5' RACE reads, TCRdb called clonotypes with MiXCR, one entry per CDR3 protein. The sample includes 500,000 to 650,000 distinct CDR3 sequences, less than 20% of them seen just once. The sample here was PBMCs, taken 5 days after the first yellow fever vaccination. This sequence originates from a man aged 18 to 29 who received the YFV17D yellow fever vaccine. The chain employs TRBV1 and TRBJ1-4. TRBV1 constitutes a pseudogene. The CDR3 sequence: CTSSRRPRARRGLFF. The CDR3 DNA reads TGCACCAGCAGCCGACGCCCGAGGGCCCGTCGGGGACTGTTTTTT.